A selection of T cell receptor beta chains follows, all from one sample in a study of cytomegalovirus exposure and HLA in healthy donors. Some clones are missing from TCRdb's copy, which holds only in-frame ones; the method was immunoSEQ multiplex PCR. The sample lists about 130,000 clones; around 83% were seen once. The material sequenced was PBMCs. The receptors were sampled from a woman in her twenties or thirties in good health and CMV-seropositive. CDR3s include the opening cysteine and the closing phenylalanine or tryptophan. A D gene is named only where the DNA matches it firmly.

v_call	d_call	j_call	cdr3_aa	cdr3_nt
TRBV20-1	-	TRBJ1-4	CSAERGEKLFF	TGCAGTGCGGAAAGAGGGGAAAAACTGTTTTTT
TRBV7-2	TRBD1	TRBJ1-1	CASSLVEGQGTTEAFF	TGTGCCAGCAGCTTAGTCGAGGGACAGGGAACCACTGAAGCTTTCTTT
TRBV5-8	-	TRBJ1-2	CASSLTGPSYGYTF	TGTGCCAGCAGCTTGACAGGACCCTCATATGGCTACACCTTC
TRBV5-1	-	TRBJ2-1	CASSLVAASSYNEQFF	TGCGCCAGCAGCTTGGTGGCGGCGAGCTCCTACAATGAGCAGTTCTTC
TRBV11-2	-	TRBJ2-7	CASSLTSHEQYF	TGTGCCAGCAGCCTAACTAGCCACGAGCAGTACTTC
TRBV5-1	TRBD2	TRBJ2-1	CASSPRTSGGSYNEQFF	TGCGCCAGCAGCCCTCGGACTAGCGGGGGCTCCTACAATGAGCAGTTCTTC
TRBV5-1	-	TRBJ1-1	CASSLWGVDTEAFF	TGCGCCAGCAGCTTGTGGGGGGTTGACACTGAAGCTTTCTTT
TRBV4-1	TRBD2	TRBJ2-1	CASSLGLAEDEQFF	TGCGCCAGCAGCCTCGGACTAGCCGAGGATGAGCAGTTCTTC
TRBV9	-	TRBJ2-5	CASSVGGRETQYF	TGTGCCAGCAGCGTCGGAGGGCGAGAGACCCAGTACTTC
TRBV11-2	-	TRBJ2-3	CASSPLKSADTQYF	TGTGCCAGCAGCCCTCTTAAGAGCGCAGATACGCAGTATTTT